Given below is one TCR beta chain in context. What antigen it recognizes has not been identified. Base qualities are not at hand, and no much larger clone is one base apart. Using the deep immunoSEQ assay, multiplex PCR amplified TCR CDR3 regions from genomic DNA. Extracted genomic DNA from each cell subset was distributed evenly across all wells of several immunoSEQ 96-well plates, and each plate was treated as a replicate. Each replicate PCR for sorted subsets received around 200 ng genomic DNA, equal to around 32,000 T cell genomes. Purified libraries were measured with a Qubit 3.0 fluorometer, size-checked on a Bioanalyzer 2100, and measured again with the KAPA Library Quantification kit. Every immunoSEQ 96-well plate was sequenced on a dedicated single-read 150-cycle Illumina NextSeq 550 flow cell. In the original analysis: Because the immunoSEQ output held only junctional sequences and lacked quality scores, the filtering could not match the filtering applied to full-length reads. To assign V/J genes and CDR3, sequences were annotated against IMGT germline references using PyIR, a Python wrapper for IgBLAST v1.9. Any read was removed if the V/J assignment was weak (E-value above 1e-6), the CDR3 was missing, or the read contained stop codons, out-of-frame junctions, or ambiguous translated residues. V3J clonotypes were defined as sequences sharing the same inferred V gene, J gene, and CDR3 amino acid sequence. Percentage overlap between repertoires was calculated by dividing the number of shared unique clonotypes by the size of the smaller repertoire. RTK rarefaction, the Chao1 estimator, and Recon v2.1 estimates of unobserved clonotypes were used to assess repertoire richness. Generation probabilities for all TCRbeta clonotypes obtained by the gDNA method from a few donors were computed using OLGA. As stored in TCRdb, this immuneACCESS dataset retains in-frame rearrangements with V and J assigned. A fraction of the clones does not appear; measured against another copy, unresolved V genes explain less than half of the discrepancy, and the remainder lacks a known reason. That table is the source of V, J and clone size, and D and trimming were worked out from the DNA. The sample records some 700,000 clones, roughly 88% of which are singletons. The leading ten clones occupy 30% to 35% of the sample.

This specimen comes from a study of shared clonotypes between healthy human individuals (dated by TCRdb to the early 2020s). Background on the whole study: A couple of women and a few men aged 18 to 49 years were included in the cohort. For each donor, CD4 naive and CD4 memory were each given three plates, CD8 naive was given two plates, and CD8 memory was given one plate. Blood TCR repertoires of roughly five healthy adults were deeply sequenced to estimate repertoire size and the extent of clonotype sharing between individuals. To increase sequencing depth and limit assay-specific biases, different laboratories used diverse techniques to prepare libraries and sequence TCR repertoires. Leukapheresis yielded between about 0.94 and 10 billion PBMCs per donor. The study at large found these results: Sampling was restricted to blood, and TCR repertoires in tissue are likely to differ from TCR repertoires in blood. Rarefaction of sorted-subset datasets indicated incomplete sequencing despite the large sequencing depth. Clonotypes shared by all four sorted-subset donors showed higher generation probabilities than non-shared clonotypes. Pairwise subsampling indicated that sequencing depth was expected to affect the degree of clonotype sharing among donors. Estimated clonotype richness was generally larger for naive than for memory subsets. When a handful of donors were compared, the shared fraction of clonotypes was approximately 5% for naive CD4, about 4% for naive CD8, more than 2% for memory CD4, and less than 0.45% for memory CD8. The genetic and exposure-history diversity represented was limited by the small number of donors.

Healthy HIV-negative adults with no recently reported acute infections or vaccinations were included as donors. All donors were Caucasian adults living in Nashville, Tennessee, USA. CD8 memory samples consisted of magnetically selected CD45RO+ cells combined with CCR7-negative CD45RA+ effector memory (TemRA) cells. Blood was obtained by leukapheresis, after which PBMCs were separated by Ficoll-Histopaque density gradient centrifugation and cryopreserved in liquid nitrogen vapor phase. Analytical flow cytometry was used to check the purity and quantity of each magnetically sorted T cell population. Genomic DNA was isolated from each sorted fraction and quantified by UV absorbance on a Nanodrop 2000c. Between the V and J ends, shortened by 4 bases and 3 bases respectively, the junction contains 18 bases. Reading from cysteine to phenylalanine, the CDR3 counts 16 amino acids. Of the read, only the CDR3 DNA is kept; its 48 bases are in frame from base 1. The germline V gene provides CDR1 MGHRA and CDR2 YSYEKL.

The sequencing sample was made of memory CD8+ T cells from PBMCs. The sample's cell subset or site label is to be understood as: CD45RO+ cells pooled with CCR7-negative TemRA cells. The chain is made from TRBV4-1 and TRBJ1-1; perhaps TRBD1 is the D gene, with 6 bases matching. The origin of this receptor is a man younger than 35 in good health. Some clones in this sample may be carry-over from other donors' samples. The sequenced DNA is TGCGCCAGCAGCCTCAGGGGAGGCTTTGGGGACACTGAAGCTTTCTTT. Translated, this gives CASSLRGGFGDTEAFF.